This TCR beta chain emerged from a study of OX40 agonist ivuxolimab in advanced cancers. TCRdb keeps only in-frame clones here, not all; method: immunoSEQ multiplex PCR. Among about 60,000 clones, approximately 89% were seen once, and the ten largest hold around 0.99%. Regarding this clone: Its specificity is not known.

The CDR3 has 13 amino acids. Trimming shortened V by 7 bases and J by 0 bases, and 8 bases separated the two germline ends. Germline CDR1 reads ENHRY; CDR2 reads SYGVKD. The study, taken as a whole, reports: Circulating CD4+ and CD8+ T cells showed clonal expansion by week 6 at 0.1 to 3.0 mg/kg. Partial responders at 0.1-3.0 mg/kg showed near-lowest clonal expansion.

The chain couples TRBV10-3 to TRBJ2-3; no clear D gene. The sequence was collected from an adult with an advanced solid tumor such as melanoma, head and neck, liver or kidney cancer. The starting material was CD4+ or CD8+ T cells sorted from blood, obtained in a trial of the OX40 agonist ivuxolimab. The CDR3 is CAITETSTDTQYF. The CDR3 DNA follows: TGTGCCATCACCGAAACCAGCACAGATACGCAGTATTTT.